These 32 T cell receptor beta chains were all obtained from the same sample, sequenced in a study of human T cells and chemical hapten exposure. TCRdb reprocessed the RACE reads via MiXCR and lists one record per CDR3 protein. The sample lists around 120,000 distinct CDR3 sequences, approximately 11% occurring once. The time point denotes: patch test 1, 2 weeks after DPC sensitization. Treatment in this sample: therapeutic diphenylcyclopropenone sensitization with weekly scalp DPC. The sequenced sample was whole blood, obtained in connection with sensitization to the hapten diphenylcyclopropenone (DPC). Source of these receptors: a woman aged 40 to 50 with alopecia areata. Some clones in this sample may be carry-over from other donors' samples.

This clonotype was recorded many times. J is TRBJ2-1 and V is TRBV7-2; perhaps TRBD2 as D (6 bases). The germline V gene has CDR1 SGHTA and CDR2 FQGNSA. The length of the CDR3 is 19 residues. Trimming stripped 4 bases from V and 5 bases from J, with 27 bases between. For the CDR3, the DNA is TGTGCCAGCAGCTCCCGACCACTTCTAGCGCGTGGGGAAGACAATGAGCAGTTCTTC. It translates to CASSSRPLLARGEDNEQFF.

Many counts were recorded for this clonotype. The J gene is TRBJ2-1, the V gene TRBV4-1, with 13 bases identical to TRBD2. The V and J ends lost 2 bases and 4 bases, in that order; junction bases with no gene match: 8. The CDR3 runs to 18 residues. In germline, CDR1 is MGHRA, CDR2 YSYEKL. The CDR3 nucleotides read TGCGCCAGCAGCCAAAGCACTAGCGGGAGGGCCGGGTACAATGAGCAGTTCTTC. Translated: CASSQSTSGRAGYNEQFF.

The chain combines TRBV7-2 with TRBJ2-7; D unresolved. The V end lost 5 bases, the J end lost 4 bases, and 12 bases lay between the germline ends. Germline V gives CDR1 SGHTA, CDR2 FQGNSA. CDR3 length: 13 amino acids. CDR3 amino acids: CASSLDSNYEQYF. The CDR3 nucleotides read TGTGCCAGCAGCCTCGACTCCAATTACGAGCAGTACTTC.

This clonotype was recorded at least ten times. The chain employs TRBV7-2 and TRBJ2-7; 7 positions agree with TRBD1. V was clipped by 5 bases and J by 2 bases; unmatched bases: 6. This CDR3 has 14 residues. Germline V CDR1 and CDR2: SGHTA, FQGNSA. CDR3 amino acids: CASSPDRTTYEQYF. In DNA, the CDR3 is TGTGCCAGCAGCCCGGACAGGACGACCTACGAGCAGTACTTC.

This clonotype was observed a few times. This chain connects TRBV20-1 to TRBJ2-1; no clear D. Trimming removed 3 bases from V and 0 bases from J, with 12 bases in between. CDR3 length: 15 amino acids. Germline V gene lookup returns CDR1 DFQATT and CDR2 SNEGSKA (reference sequence). The CDR3 sequence is CSASSGQPSYNEQFF. In nucleotides, the CDR3 is TGCAGTGCTAGTTCAGGCCAGCCCTCCTACAATGAGCAGTTCTTC.

This chain uses TRBV19 with TRBJ2-7; D is perhaps TRBD2 (6 bases). The CDR3 has 14 residues. Germline assignment: CDR1 LNHDA and CDR2 SQIVND (reference sequence). The V end was cut by 4 bases, the J end by 0 bases, with 10 bases between. This chain's CDR3 is CASSTGDFSYEQYF. CDR3 DNA: TGTGCCAGTAGTACTGGGGACTTCTCCTACGAGCAGTACTTC.

Details on this clonotype: A much more abundant neighbour one base away suggests this may be a read error. The chain employs TRBV6-2 or TRBV6-3 and TRBJ1-1; D unresolved. The CDR3 length is 13 residues. CDR1 and CDR2 (germline): MNHEY, SVGEGT. Trimming removed 7 bases at V and 9 bases at J, with 18 bases between. The CDR3 nucleotides read TGTGCCAGCACCCCGCGGGGAATCGCTAAAGCTTTCTTT. Residues: CASTPRGIAKAFF.

The chain employs TRBV6-5 and TRBJ2-4; D is unresolved. Germline-derived CDR1 and CDR2 are MNHEY and SVGAGI. The CDR3 totals 12 residues. V dropped 7 bases and J dropped 5 bases, with 9 bases sitting between them. For the CDR3, the DNA is TGTGCCAGCAAAAGTCCGCAAAACATTCAGTACTTC. It codes for CASKSPQNIQYF.

In this sample, this clonotype turned up many times. The rearrangement links TRBV7-2 to TRBJ2-5, with TRBD1 matching over 8 bases. V gave up 3 bases and J gave up 1 base; unmatched junction bases: 1. Germline V gene data show CDR1 as SGHTA and CDR2 as FQGNSA. The CDR3 runs to 14 residues. CDR3 sequence reads: CASSLGQAQETQYF. The CDR3 coding sequence is TGTGCCAGCAGCTTGGGACAGGCCCAAGAGACCCAGTACTTC.

This clonotype was picked up a small number of times. The genes are TRBV11-2 and TRBJ2-7; no firm D call. CDR3 length equals 14 residues. CDR1 and CDR2 from the germline V gene are SGHAT and FQNNGV. Trimming shortened V by 7 bases and J by 1 base, and 14 bases separated the two germline ends. The CDR3 loop reads CASTLGRLSYEQYF. In DNA, the CDR3 is TGTGCCAGCACCTTGGGAAGATTGTCCTACGAGCAGTACTTC.

This clonotype was counted only a few times. The V call is TRBV29-1, the J call TRBJ2-3; TRBD2 is a possible D gene (5 bases). V lost 3 bases and J 0 bases, leaving 7 bases between the germline ends. This CDR3 is built from 13 residues. Germline CDR1 and CDR2: SQVTM and ANQGSEA. CDR3 DNA sequence: TGCAGCGTTGATTCGGGAAGCACAGATACGCAGTATTTT. Residues: CSVDSGSTDTQYF.

This clonotype came up many times. The V and J genes are TRBV6-5 and TRBJ1-4; 9 nucleotides line up with TRBD1. The germline V gene has CDR1 MNHEY and CDR2 SVGAGI. The CDR3 extends over 14 amino acids. The trim removed 5 bases at V and 8 bases at J, leaving 6 bases unmatched. CDR3 DNA: TGTGCCAGCAGTACTACAGGGGGCTGGGAAAAACTGTTTTTT. Amino acids: CASSTTGGWEKLFF.

Only a few counts were recorded for this clonotype. This sequence joins TRBV5-1 and TRBJ2-7; tentative D call: TRBD2 (5 bases). This CDR3 is built from 14 residues. The germline CDR1 and CDR2 sequences are SGHRS and YFSETQ. V lost 5 bases and J lost 2, with 14 bases in between. CDR3 residues: CASRDSLQTYEQYF. As DNA, the CDR3 is TGCGCCAGCAGGGACTCCCTTCAGACCTACGAGCAGTACTTC.

This clonotype was detected a few times. The rearrangement uses TRBV5-4 and TRBJ2-5; 8 positions agree with TRBD2. Unmatched junction bases numbered 13, after V lost 9 bases and J lost 3 bases. Germline V gives CDR1 SGHNT, CDR2 YYREEE (reference sequence). The CDR3 sequence is 15 residues long. CDR3 sequence: CATRASRGVKETQYF. The CDR3 coding sequence is TGTGCCACCCGAGCTTCGCGGGGGGTGAAAGAGACCCAGTACTTC.

This clonotype showed up many times. This chain links TRBV6-5 with TRBJ2-7; 8 bases match TRBD2. V dropped 2 bases and J dropped 2; count of bases not matched to a gene: 8. The CDR3 loop spans 16 amino acids. Germline V gene data show CDR1 as MNHEY and CDR2 as SVGAGI. CDR3 amino acids: CASSYTASGYPYEQYF. For the CDR3, the DNA is TGTGCCAGCAGTTACACGGCTAGCGGGTACCCCTACGAGCAGTACTTC.

This clonotype has just a few counts. The genes are TRBV7-2 and TRBJ2-5; the match to TRBD2 covers 7 bases. Germline CDR1 is SGHTA and CDR2 is FQGNSA. The J segment lost 4 bases and the V segment lost 1 base, leaving 6 bases of the junction unmatched. This CDR3 has 15 residues. The CDR3 loop reads CASSLDGRNGETQYF. Written as DNA, the CDR3 is TGTGCCAGCAGCTTAGACGGGAGGAACGGAGAGACCCAGTACTTC.

A few counts support this clonotype. The genes are TRBV6-2 or TRBV6-3 and TRBJ1-5; TRBD1 aligns across 7 bases. The CDR3 spans 19 residues. The germline V gene has CDR1 MNHEY and CDR2 SVGEGT. Trimming at V came to 5 bases and at J to 0 bases, leaving 16 bases not matched to a gene. The CDR3 DNA sequence: TGTGCCAGCAGTGCTCCGCCGGGACAGTTTCTATATAGCAATCAGCCCCAGCATTTT. Amino acid sequence: CASSAPPGQFLYSNQPQHF.

V is TRBV25-1 and J is TRBJ2-5; D tentatively fits TRBD1 or TRBD2 (7 bases each). With 6 bases removed from V and 2 bases from J, the gap between germline ends came to 19 bases. This CDR3 is built from 16 residues. CDR1 and CDR2 (germline): MGHDK, SYGVNS. The CDR3 sequence is CASSGGRGLWQETQYF. The CDR3 nucleotides are TGTGCCAGCAGCGGGGGGAGGGGGCTTTGGCAAGAGACCCAGTACTTC.

At least ten counts were recorded for this clonotype. This chain connects TRBV28 to TRBJ1-2; tentative D call: TRBD1 (6 bases). Germline V gene lookup returns CDR1 MDHEN and CDR2 SYDVKM. This CDR3 is 15 amino acids long. Trimming took off 6 bases at V and 7 bases at J, with 21 bases between the two ends. The CDR3 loop is CASRPKEWGAGGYTF. CDR3 nucleotide sequence: TGTGCCAGCAGACCAAAAGAATGGGGGGCCGGTGGCTACACCTTC.

The DNA for the CDR3 is TGTGCCAGCAGCCAAGATCCTCGGGGTGCGAATATCTATGGCTACACCTTC. As protein: CASSQDPRGANIYGYTF. The chain combines TRBV3-1 with TRBJ1-2; no definite D call. V shed 0 bases and J shed 4 bases, with 18 bases lying between them. This CDR3 comprises 17 residues. Germline loops: CDR1 LGHDT, CDR2 YNNKEL (reference sequence).

For the CDR3, the DNA is TGTGCCAGCAGGGGGGGCACCTATGGCTACACCTTC. Protein sequence: CASRGGTYGYTF. The V gene is TRBV28, the J gene TRBJ1-2, with a weak D call TRBD1 (6 bases). CDR3 size: 12 residues. The germline V gene has CDR1 MDHEN and CDR2 SYDVKM. Deletions cut 6 bases from V and 4 bases from J, with 9 bases between.

This chain connects TRBV10-3 to TRBJ1-3; no clear D. Trimming pared 3 bases from V and 1 base from J, leaving 4 bases between. The CDR3 spans 13 residues. Looked up from germline, CDR1 is ENHRY and CDR2 is SYGVKD. In DNA form, the CDR3 reads TGTGCCATCAGTGATAAATCTGGAAACACCATATATTTT. Amino acid sequence: CAISDKSGNTIYF.

This clonotype occurred once. This sequence joins TRBV7-8 and TRBJ1-2; 8 nucleotides agree with TRBD1. Germline-derived CDR1 and CDR2 are SGHVS and FQNEAQ. The CDR3 has 16 residues. Germline trimming cut 5 bases from V and 4 bases from J; bases unmatched to any gene: 12. The DNA for the CDR3 is TGTGCCAGCAGCCCAAACCCAGCAGGGGGCTCCTATGGCTACACCTTC. The encoded protein is CASSPNPAGGSYGYTF.

The rearrangement links TRBV3-2 to TRBJ1-1; the D call TRBD1 from the table was never checked on the DNA. TRBV3-2 is noted as a pseudogene. The CDR3 spans 18 residues. CDR3 sequence: CASSQDGYRFVQITEAFF. The CDR3 DNA reads TGTGCCAGCAGCCAAGATGGGTACAGGTTCGTCCAAATCACTGAAGCTTTCTTT.

This clonotype was counted at least ten times. One base away lies a much larger clone, so this may be a sequencing read error. J is TRBJ1-1 and V is TRBV7-9, with a weak D call TRBD1 (5 bases). The CDR3 contains 15 residues. Germline values: CDR1 SEHNR, CDR2 FQNEAQ (reference sequence). CDR3 coding DNA: TGTGCCAGCAGCTTAGCGGCGGGCATGGACACTGAAGTTTTCTTT. As protein: CASSLAAGMDTEVFF.

The J gene is TRBJ2-1, the V gene TRBV11-3; D perhaps matches TRBD1 (5 bases). This CDR3 comprises 12 residues. From germline, CDR1 is SGHNT and CDR2 YENEEA. V lost 4 bases and J 10 bases, leaving 11 bases between the germline ends. The CDR3 DNA is TGTGCCAGCAGCTCACGACAGTCCGAGCAGTTCTTC. This sequence encodes CASSSRQSEQFF.

In this sample, this clonotype turned up a few times. The V call is TRBV4-2, the J call TRBJ2-7, with a possible D match to TRBD2 (5 bases). This CDR3 is 12 amino acids long. CDR1 is LGHNA and CDR2 is YNFKEQ in the germline V gene. Trimming left V 1 base short and J 7 bases short, with 8 bases between. CDR3 DNA sequence: TGTGCCAGCAGCCAAGTCACGGGGGAGCAGTACTTC. It codes for CASSQVTGEQYF.

The gene calls are TRBV6-2 or TRBV6-3 and TRBJ2-5, with D uncertain. CDR3 length equals 15 residues. Germline assignment: CDR1 MNHEY and CDR2 SVGEGT. V was pared by 2 bases and J by 2 bases, with 12 bases between. CDR3 coding DNA: TGTGCCAGCAGTTACGGCAGCTCACGGCAAGAGACCCAGTACTTC. Protein sequence: CASSYGSSRQETQYF.

This clonotype appeared many times. The J gene is TRBJ2-3, the V gene TRBV6-1; D gene ambiguous. The V and J ends lost 7 bases and 2 bases respectively, with 16 bases between them. Looked up from germline, CDR1 is MNHNS and CDR2 is SASEGT. The CDR3 loop spans 15 amino acids. In nucleotides, the CDR3 is TGTGCCAGCACCTCGCTGGACGGCAACACAGATACGCAGTATTTT. Translated: CASTSLDGNTDTQYF.

The chain carries TRBV28 and TRBJ2-7; maybe TRBD2 (5 bases). Germline CDR1 MDHEN, CDR2 SYDVKM. This CDR3 region has 14 residues. V was pared by 8 bases and J by 2 bases, with 16 bases between. CDR3: CASVIGGQAYEQYF. In DNA form, the CDR3 reads TGTGCCAGCGTCATAGGCGGGCAGGCCTACGAGCAGTACTTC.

This clonotype was seen more than once but under ten times. The rearrangement links TRBV28 to TRBJ2-1, with D maybe TRBD1 (6 bases). There are 10 residues in the CDR3. Germline CDR1 and CDR2: MDHEN and SYDVKM. CDR3 region: CALGAPGQFF. The CDR3 DNA sequence: TGTGCATTGGGGGCCCCTGGGCAGTTCTTC.

This clonotype was observed many times. V and J are TRBV29-1 and TRBJ1-1; D is uncertain. In germline, CDR1 is SQVTM, CDR2 ANQGSEA. V was trimmed by 7 bases and J by 3 bases, leaving 12 bases between them. The CDR3 is made up of 12 amino acids. This CDR3 reads CSALWGYTEAFF. CDR3 in DNA: TGCAGCGCTCTCTGGGGATACACTGAAGCTTTCTTT.